The 30 T cell receptor beta chains below all came from one sample that was sequenced in a study of T cells in Graves' hyperthyroidism and ophthalmopathy. TCR beta CDR3 sequences were amplified from RNA transcripts. The primer set for the first-round RT-PCR of the TCR CDR3 was HTBI. One entry per CDR3 protein results from TCRdb running MiXCR on the multiplex PCR reads. The table shows 550,000 to 700,000 distinct CDR3 sequences, with about 15% occurring only once. Sample: blood. The receptor set was obtained from a woman aged 40-49 years with Graves' ophthalmopathy.

This clonotype has a handful of counts. Because the CDR3 is missing its conserved closing phenylalanine or tryptophan, this is likely a read error. The genes are TRBV11-1 and TRBJ2-5, with 10 bases lining up with TRBD2. The J segment lost 2 bases and the V segment lost 3 bases, leaving 9 bases of the junction unmatched. Germline CDR1 is SGHAT and CDR2 is FQDESV (reference sequence). This CDR3 is 17 amino acids long. The CDR3 here is CASSFLASGRAQETQYL. The CDR3 DNA sequence: TGTGCCAGCAGCTTCCTGGCGAGCGGGAGGGCTCAAGAGACCCAGTACCTC.

This clonotype was counted ten times or more. The chain joins TRBV20-1 to TRBJ1-5; D unclear. Trimming shortened V by 0 bases and J by 0 bases, and 9 bases separated the two germline ends. There are 15 residues in the CDR3. Germline-derived CDR1 and CDR2 are DFQATT and SNEGSKA (reference sequence). CDR3 DNA sequence: TGCAGTGCTAGAGATCCCTTTTTTAGCAATCAGCCCCAGCATTTT. It encodes CSARDPFFSNQPQHF.

This clonotype was observed at least ten times. This chain links TRBV6-1 with TRBJ2-2, with TRBD1 matching 8 bases. V was clipped by 8 bases and J by 6 bases; unmatched bases: 8. The CDR3 is made up of 14 amino acids. Germline V CDR1 and CDR2: MNHNS, SASEGT. CDR3 nucleotide sequence: TGTGCCAGCGGATGGCAGGGGGCGGCCGGGGAGCTGTTTTTT. Amino acids: CASGWQGAAGELFF.

This clonotype was detected many times. The chain recombines TRBV19 with TRBJ1-5; D may be TRBD1 (6 bases). Trimming removed 7 bases at V and 2 bases at J, with 15 bases between. This CDR3 spans 15 amino acids. The V gene's germline CDR1 is LNHDA and CDR2 SQIVND (reference sequence). The CDR3 reads CASKQQGFGNQPQHF. Here the CDR3 DNA reads TGTGCCAGTAAACAACAGGGCTTCGGCAATCAGCCCCAGCATTTT.

Ten or more counts support this clonotype. The chain employs TRBV24-1 and TRBJ1-2; the D gene is possibly TRBD1 (6 bases). The CDR3 totals 15 residues. V dropped 4 bases and J dropped 1 base, with 12 bases sitting between them. Germline V gene data show CDR1 as KGHDR and CDR2 as SFDVKD. This CDR3 is CATSDGGQNNYGYTF. In DNA, the CDR3 is TGTGCCACCAGTGACGGTGGACAGAATAACTATGGCTACACCTTC.

This clonotype was seen ten or more times. The gene calls are TRBV28 and TRBJ2-7, with 12 bases matching TRBD1. With V trimmed by 0 bases and J by 7 bases, 4 bases remained unmatched. This CDR3 has 15 residues. The germline V gene has CDR1 MDHEN and CDR2 SYDVKM. CDR3 nucleotides: TGTGCCAGCAGTTTATGGGGACAGGGGGCAGGGGAGCAGTACTTC. It is translated as CASSLWGQGAGEQYF.

The chain employs TRBV29-1 and TRBJ2-7; tentatively, D is TRBD2 (5 bases). This CDR3 contains 11 residues. Germline CDR1 and CDR2: SQVTM and ANQGSEA. V dropped 7 bases and J dropped 5 bases, with 12 bases sitting between them. CDR3 protein: CSGVTRHEQYF. The CDR3, as DNA: TGCAGCGGGGTAACTAGACACGAGCAGTACTTC.

This clonotype was seen ten or more times. This chain joins TRBV30 and TRBJ1-6, with 8 bases that match TRBD1. The CDR3 is made up of 14 amino acids. Germline V lookup: CDR1 GTSNPN, CDR2 SVGIG (reference sequence). The CDR3 loop is CAGNGQGRNSPLHF. The CDR3 nucleotides are TGTGCGGGGAACGGACAGGGACGTAATTCACCCCTCCACTTT.

At least ten counts were recorded for this clonotype. The chain joins TRBV28 to TRBJ2-3; TRBD2 is a possible D gene (6 bases). Germline CDR1 and CDR2: MDHEN and SYDVKM. V lost 2 bases to trimming and J lost 1 base, with 10 bases between them. The CDR3 runs to 15 residues. CDR3 coding DNA: TGTGCCAGCAGTTTAGGAGGGGAGCGCACAGATACGCAGTATTTT. Translating it yields CASSLGGERTDTQYF.

There are many counts of this clonotype. The V gene is TRBV4-2, the J gene TRBJ1-1; D unresolved. The CDR3 contains 13 residues. V lost 1 base and J lost 4, with 7 bases in between. Looked up from germline, CDR1 is LGHNA and CDR2 is YNFKEQ. CDR3 protein: CASSQAVGTEAFF. DNA for the CDR3: TGTGCCAGCAGCCAAGCGGTGGGCACTGAAGCTTTCTTT.

The chain is built from TRBV6-1 and TRBJ2-6; D not resolved. The V end lost 6 bases, the J end lost 0 bases, and 12 bases lay between the germline ends. The CDR3 has 16 residues. Per the germline V gene, CDR1 is MNHNS and CDR2 is SASEGT. The CDR3 DNA is TGTGCCAGCAGGATCATCTCGGGCTCTGGGGCCAACGTCCTGACTTTC. It translates to CASRIISGSGANVLTF.

This clonotype has just a few counts. The V call is TRBV5-8, the J call TRBJ2-5, with 8 positions matching TRBD1. Germline loops: CDR1 SGHTS, CDR2 YDEGEE. The CDR3 spans 16 residues. J was trimmed by 3 bases and V by 2 bases; bases with no gene match: 9. Written as DNA, the CDR3 is TGTGCCAGCAGCTTTATTGACAGGGGAAGCGAAGAGACCCAGTACTTC. It yields the protein CASSFIDRGSEETQYF.

There are many counts of this clonotype. V usage is TRBV12-3 or TRBV12-4 and J usage is TRBJ1-2; TRBD1 agrees at 8 bases. Trimming at V came to 5 bases and at J to 8 bases, leaving 4 bases not matched to a gene. The CDR3 extends over 12 amino acids. As DNA, the CDR3 is TGTGCCAGCAGTACAGGGGGTGAGGGCTACACCTTC. Translated, it gives CASSTGGEGYTF.

This clonotype was counted many times. This chain joins TRBV6-1 and TRBJ2-7; TRBD1 might be the D (5 bases). CDR1 is MNHNS, CDR2 SASEGT, per germline. With 7 bases removed from V and 3 bases from J, the gap between germline ends came to 16 bases. The CDR3 spans 14 residues. The CDR3 DNA follows: TGTGCCAGCACCCCTTCAGGGAAATACTACGAGCAGTACTTC. This gives the protein CASTPSGKYYEQYF.

The chain employs TRBV12-3 or TRBV12-4 and TRBJ2-7; TRBD2 matches 8 bases. This CDR3 is 16 amino acids long. V lost 4 bases and J lost 0; bases outside the gene matches: 8. The chain's CDR3 is CASSSGTRWGSYEQYF. DNA for the CDR3: TGTGCCAGCAGTTCCGGGACTAGGTGGGGCTCCTACGAGCAGTACTTC.

There are many counts of this clonotype. V is TRBV2 and J is TRBJ1-1, with 10 bases matching TRBD1. V was clipped by 7 bases and J by 4 bases; unmatched bases: 9. CDR3 length: 15 residues. Germline V gives CDR1 SNHLY, CDR2 FYNNEI. CDR3 amino acids: CASTPGTGAFTEAFF. CDR3 nucleotide sequence: TGTGCCAGCACCCCGGGGACAGGGGCGTTCACTGAAGCTTTCTTT.

This clonotype has a count of ten or more. The J gene is TRBJ2-5, the V gene TRBV27, with D perhaps matching TRBD1 (6 bases). Germline CDR1 and CDR2: MNHEY and SMNVEV (reference sequence). The CDR3 has 14 residues. Between the trimmed V and J ends, which lost 1 base and 4 bases, there was a span of 10 bases. The DNA of the CDR3 is TGTGCCAGCAGTTTATTATCCAGGGGAGAGACCCAGTACTTC. Amino acid sequence: CASSLLSRGETQYF.

This clonotype was seen at least ten times. The chain couples TRBV6-1 to TRBJ2-2, with TRBD2 matching over 9 bases. Germline V gene lookup returns CDR1 MNHNS and CDR2 SASEGT. CDR3 length: 15 amino acids. Trimming removed 4 bases from V and 3 bases from J; junction bases left unmatched: 3. CDR3 in amino acids: CASSAVAGDTGELFF. CDR3 sequence (DNA): TGTGCCAGCAGTGCGGTAGCGGGAGACACCGGGGAGCTGTTTTTT.

In this sample, this clonotype turned up many times. V gene TRBV6-5 combines with J gene TRBJ1-2; a possible D gene is TRBD1 (6 bases). Trimming pared 7 bases from V and 7 bases from J, leaving 19 bases between. The CDR3 sequence is 14 residues long. Germline lookup yields CDR1 MNHEY and CDR2 SVGAGI. The CDR3 reads CASTQQGREGGYTF. In DNA form, the CDR3 reads TGTGCCAGCACCCAACAGGGCAGGGAAGGTGGCTACACCTTC.

This clonotype was observed many times. This chain connects TRBV20-1 to TRBJ1-1, with no clear D. CDR3 length equals 15 residues. Germline V lookup: CDR1 DFQATT, CDR2 SNEGSKA (reference sequence). V lost 0 bases to trimming and J lost 0 bases, with 11 bases between them. As DNA, the CDR3 is TGCAGTGCTAGAGATGAGAGGACGTTGAACACTGAAGCTTTCTTT. Translating it yields CSARDERTLNTEAFF.

V is TRBV3-1 and J is TRBJ1-1; 10 positions agree with TRBD1. CDR1 is LGHDT, CDR2 YNNKEL, per germline (reference sequence). The J segment lost 8 bases and the V segment lost 1 base, leaving 1 base of the junction unmatched. The CDR3 sequence is 13 residues long. For the CDR3, the DNA is TGTGCCAGCAGCCAAGGGACAGGGGGAGAAGCTTTCTTT. Translated: CASSQGTGGEAFF.

This clonotype occurred many times. The V and J genes are TRBV6-5 and TRBJ2-7, with a tentative D call TRBD2 (5 bases). V was clipped by 5 bases and J by 7 bases, with 9 bases between them. CDR3 length equals 11 residues. Germline CDR1 and CDR2: MNHEY and SVGAGI. The CDR3 coding sequence is TGTGCCAGCAGTCAGCTAGCTGAGCAGTACTTC. It translates to CASSQLAEQYF.

This clonotype was observed at least ten times. The V gene is TRBV24-1, the J gene TRBJ1-2; TRBD1 matches at 8 bases. CDR3 length: 16 residues. V was pared by 4 bases and J by 6 bases, with 12 bases of the junction left unmatched. Germline V lookup: CDR1 KGHDR, CDR2 SFDVKD. The CDR3: CATSDPLGTGKDGYTF. CDR3 nucleotides: TGTGCCACCAGTGACCCCCTCGGGACAGGAAAGGATGGCTACACCTTC.

J is TRBJ2-5 and V is TRBV18; D not resolved. V was clipped by 3 bases and J by 5 bases, with 13 bases between them. The CDR3 extends over 14 amino acids. Germline CDR1 is KGHSH and CDR2 is LQKENI. CDR3 protein: CASSPVTLSETQYF. The CDR3, as DNA: TGTGCCAGCTCACCGGTTACCTTATCCGAGACCCAGTACTTC.

This clonotype was observed at least ten times. The chain carries TRBV29-1 and TRBJ2-7; 8 nucleotides match TRBD2. Germline trimming cut 1 base from V and 6 bases from J; bases unmatched to any gene: 14. The length of the CDR3 is 16 residues. Germline V gene data show CDR1 as SQVTM and CDR2 as ANQGSEA. CDR3 protein: CSVEAVSGDHPREQYF. In nucleotides, the CDR3 is TGCAGCGTTGAAGCCGTTAGCGGGGATCACCCACGCGAGCAGTACTTC.

Ten or more counts support this clonotype. This chain links TRBV7-9 with TRBJ2-5; D gene ambiguous. V gave up 5 bases and J gave up 1 base, with 5 bases separating them. CDR3 length: 12 residues. Germline loops: CDR1 SEHNR, CDR2 FQNEAQ (reference sequence). The CDR3 region is CASSMSQETQYF. In DNA, the CDR3 is TGTGCCAGCAGCATGTCCCAAGAGACCCAGTACTTC.

The table lists this clonotype with many counts. This chain links TRBV6-5 with TRBJ1-1; D call uncertain. Germline V gives CDR1 MNHEY, CDR2 SVGAGI. Trimming took off 0 bases at V and 3 bases at J, with 11 bases between the two ends. CDR3 length: 15 amino acids. In DNA, the CDR3 is TGTGCCAGCAGTTACTCGATGGGAGGCCACACTGAAGCTTTCTTT. It translates to CASSYSMGGHTEAFF.

The sample holds many counts of this clonotype. The chain is built from TRBV9 and TRBJ2-7, with TRBD2 identical over 9 bases. CDR1 SGDLS and CDR2 YYNGEE come from the germline V gene. J lost 5 bases, V lost 0 bases, and 3 bases had no gene match. The CDR3 runs to 14 residues. The CDR3 loop reads CASSVVSGSNEQYF. The CDR3 DNA reads as TGTGCCAGCAGCGTAGTTAGCGGGAGCAACGAGCAGTACTTC.

This clonotype has a count of ten or more. The CDR3 protein is CASSEFPGSSGNTIYF. CDR3 DNA: TGTGCCAGCAGTGAGTTCCCGGGCAGCTCTGGAAACACCATATATTTT. The chain couples TRBV2 to TRBJ1-3; no reliable D call. The CDR3 consists of 16 residues. Trimming cost V 3 bases and J 0 bases, with 12 bases left between them. Germline loops: CDR1 SNHLY, CDR2 FYNNEI.

Comments on this clonotype: The CDR3 end shows no conserved phenylalanine or tryptophan, and so a read error is likely. The chain links TRBV30 to TRBJ1-5; D gene uncertain. Trimming shortened V by 3 bases and J by 3 bases, and 9 bases separated the two germline ends. The CDR3 contains 13 residues. Looked up from germline, CDR1 is GTSNPN and CDR2 is SVGIG (reference sequence). Written as DNA, the CDR3 is TGTGCCTGGAGCCGGACCCCCAATCAGCCCCAGCATCTT. It translates to CAWSRTPNQPQHL.